These T cell receptor beta chains were read from a single sample in a study of T cells after yellow fever vaccination. TCRdb reprocessed the 5' RACE reads with MiXCR, giving one entry per CDR3 protein. The repertoire consists of some 670,000 distinct CDR3 sequences, with around 12% occurring once and the leading ten covering under 15%. This specimen consisted of PBMCs, obtained on the day of the yellow fever booster vaccination. Receptor source: a man aged 25-40 years who received the YFV17D yellow fever vaccine. Both conserved end residues are part of each CDR3. D genes are given only for firm matches. Expanded clones are given a class, and other clones once, few, many or no size at all.

v_call	d_call	clone_size	j_call	cdr3_length	cdr3_nt	cdr3_aa
TRBV20-1	-	-	TRBJ1-4	12	TGCAGTGCTAGGAACGATAATGAAAAACTGTTTTTT	CSARNDNEKLFF
TRBV20-1	-	-	TRBJ2-7	17	TGCAGTGCTAGATCCCTAAACAGGGAAACCGGTCCCTACGAGCAGTACTTC	CSARSLNRETGPYEQYF
TRBV20-1	-	-	TRBJ2-7	12	TGCAGGACAGGACGAGGGATCTACGAGCAGTACTTC	CRTGRGIYEQYF
TRBV5-5	-	many	TRBJ2-1	16	TGTGCCAGCAGCTTACAGGTTGCAAGCTCCTACAATGAGCAGTTCTTC	CASSLQVASSYNEQFF
TRBV14	-	-	TRBJ2-7	13	TGTGCCAGCAGCCGAACCATGAGCGTCGAGCAGTACTTC	CASSRTMSVEQYF
TRBV4-2	TRBD2	-	TRBJ2-7	18	TGTGCCAGCAGCCAAGATAAGAGGAGTCTAGCGGGAGGTCACGAGCAGTACTTC	CASSQDKRSLAGGHEQYF
TRBV6-2/TRBV6-3	-	-	TRBJ1-1	13	TGTGCCAGCACCAACACCGGGGGAACTGAAGCTTTCTTT	CASTNTGGTEAFF
TRBV5-1	-	many	TRBJ2-3	16	TGCGCCAGCAGCTCCGATAGGCTGGGTTCCCCAGATACGCAGTATTTT	CASSSDRLGSPDTQYF
TRBV6-1	TRBD1	-	TRBJ2-3	16	TGTGCCAGCAGTCTCCCCGGGACAGGGGGAACAGATACGCAGTATTTT	CASSLPGTGGTDTQYF
TRBV11-2	-	few	TRBJ2-3	13	TGTGCCAGCAGCTTAGGGTGGGGGAATACGCAGTATTTT	CASSLGWGNTQYF
TRBV30	-	-	TRBJ1-3	13	TGTGCCTGGAATTCTAACTCTGGAAACACCATATATTTT	CAWNSNSGNTIYF
TRBV5-1	TRBD2	few	TRBJ2-1	15	TGCGCCAGCAGCTCCACTAGCGGGAGCGACGTTGAGCAGTTCTTC	CASSSTSGSDVEQFF
TRBV7-3	-	few	TRBJ2-3	13	TGTGCCAGCAGCGGGGGGTTCCCAGATACGCAGTATTTT	CASSGGFPDTQYF
TRBV7-8	-	-	TRBJ1-1	11	TGTGCCAGCAGCTTAGCAGGCGAAGCTTTCTTT	CASSLAGEAFF
TRBV19	-	few	TRBJ2-1	13	TGTGCCAGTAAGGCAGGGCCGGTCAATGAGCAGTTCTTC	CASKAGPVNEQFF
TRBV24-1	-	-	TRBJ2-1	11	TGTGCCACCAGTGCGGGCGGGGAGCAGTTCTTC	CATSAGGEQFF
TRBV18	-	few	TRBJ2-7	14	TGTGCCAGCTCACCACCGGTCGACGGGGGAGACAAGTCCTTC	CASSPPVDGGDKSF
TRBV9	-	-	TRBJ2-3	15	TGTGCCAGCAGCGTAGAGGCTGCCGGGGTGGATACGCAGTATTTT	CASSVEAAGVDTQYF
TRBV28	TRBD2	few	TRBJ2-1	14	TGTGCCACCAGGGGACTAGCGGGCTACAATGAGCAGTTCTTC	CATRGLAGYNEQFF
TRBV20-1	TRBD1	many	TRBJ2-7	12	TGCAGTGCTGGGACAGGGAGCTACGAGCAGTACTTC	CSAGTGSYEQYF
TRBV7-6	TRBD1	-	TRBJ2-1	15	TGTGCCAGCAGCTCGCGACGGACAGGGTGGAATGAGCAGTTCTTC	CASSSRRTGWNEQFF
TRBV29-1	-	-	TRBJ2-7	11	TGCAGCGTTCGCCAGGGACACGAGCAGTACTTC	CSVRQGHEQYF
TRBV6-2/TRBV6-3	TRBD2	-	TRBJ2-5	15	TGTGCCAGCAGTTACGTCAGCGGGAGCAGGGAGACCCAGTACTTC	CASSYVSGSRETQYF
TRBV5-8	-	-	TRBJ1-1	14	TGTGCCAGCAGTCCTGACAGCATGAACACTGAAGCTTTCTTT	CASSPDSMNTEAFF
TRBV5-1	-	few	TRBJ2-3	15	TGCGCCAGCAGGGGGCTAGGGCAAACCACAGATACGCAGTATTTT	CASRGLGQTTDTQYF
TRBV18	-	-	TRBJ2-7	15	TGTGCCAGCTCACCTTCTGGGGGGAAAAGCTACGAGCAGTACTTC	CASSPSGGKSYEQYF
TRBV20-1	-	-	TRBJ1-5	15	TGCAGTGCTGAGGGACATCTTGCAGGGAACGGTCCCCAGCATTTT	CSAEGHLAGNGPQHF
TRBV28	-	-	TRBJ2-7	13	TGTGCCAGCAGTTTATGGGACAGCTACGAGCAGTACTTC	CASSLWDSYEQYF
TRBV10-3	TRBD2	few	TRBJ2-1	15	TGTGCCATCACTACGGGACTAGCGGGAGGAGGTGAGCAGTTCTTC	CAITTGLAGGGEQFF
TRBV20-1	-	few	TRBJ2-1	11	TGCAGTGCTCAGGGGGGGAATGAGCAGTTCTTC	CSAQGGNEQFF
TRBV24-1	TRBD1	many	TRBJ2-2	16	TGTGCCACCAGTGATTCGGGACAGGGGATATCCGGGGAGCTGTTTTTT	CATSDSGQGISGELFF
TRBV6-1	-	-	TRBJ2-3	14	TGTGCCAGCAGTAAGGGGTCCTACACAGATACGCAGTATTTT	CASSKGSYTDTQYF
TRBV6-5	TRBD2	few	TRBJ2-5	16	TGTGCCAGCAGTTTAACCGGGACTAGCGGGAGGGAGACCCAGTACTTC	CASSLTGTSGRETQYF
TRBV29-1	TRBD2	-	TRBJ2-5	12	TGCAGCGTTGTCCGGGGGGAGGAGACCCAGTACTTC	CSVVRGEETQYF
TRBV25-1	TRBD1	few	TRBJ1-4	15	TGTGCCAGCAGTGATCCGACAGGGTATAATGAAAAACTGTTTTTT	CASSDPTGYNEKLFF
TRBV6-2/TRBV6-3	TRBD2	few	TRBJ2-5	18	TGTGCCAGCAGTTCCGGGACTAGCGGTGACAGGGACCAAGAGACCCAGTACTTC	CASSSGTSGDRDQETQYF
TRBV20-1	-	few	TRBJ2-7	12	TGCAGTGCTAGTCTCAACAGCTACGAGCAGTACTTC	CSASLNSYEQYF
TRBV20-1	-	-	TRBJ2-1	14	TGCAGTGCTAGGGGCAGGGTAGCTGGCAATGAGCAGTTCTTC	CSARGRVAGNEQFF
TRBV15	-	-	TRBJ2-5	12	TGTGCCACCAGCAGAGAGTGGGGGACCCAGTACTTC	CATSREWGTQYF
TRBV5-1	TRBD2	few	TRBJ2-1	16	TGCGCCAGCAGCGTAGAAACTAGCGGACCCTACAATGAGCAGTTCTTC	CASSVETSGPYNEQFF
TRBV7-2	TRBD1	-	TRBJ2-3	14	TGTGCTTGCGGGGTCAGGGGGCAAGTAGATACGCAGTATTTT	CACGVRGQVDTQYF
TRBV12-3/TRBV12-4	-	-	TRBJ2-2	13	TGTGCCAGCAGTTTAAGGAATTCGGAGGAGCTGTTTTTT	CASSLRNSEELFF
TRBV5-1	-	many	TRBJ2-3	15	TGCGCCAGCAGCTTCTCAGGGGATCGCACAGATACGCAGTATTTT	CASSFSGDRTDTQYF
TRBV10-3	-	-	TRBJ1-1	12	TGTGCCATCAGTGAGTTGAGTGATGAAGCTTTCTTT	CAISELSDEAFF